The next 5 T cell receptor beta chains were all read from a single sample in a study of Graves' ophthalmopathy and Graves' hyperthyroidism. TCR beta CDR3 regions were amplified from RNA transcripts. Investigators did first-round RT-PCR with HTBI primers, then second-round multiplex PCR. TCRdb re-analysed the multiplex PCR reads in MiXCR, keeping a single row per CDR3 protein. The table shows under 800,000 distinct CDR3 sequences, with 22% occurring only once. The sequencing input was peripheral blood. These receptors came from a woman between 18 and 29 years old with stable Graves' hyperthyroidism. Some clones in this sample may be carry-over from other donors' samples.

This clonotype has ten or more counts. The chain joins TRBV6-4 to TRBJ1-2; D is undetermined. The CDR3 runs 14 residues. Trimming removed 5 bases at V and 4 bases at J, with 14 bases between. CDR1 MRHNA and CDR2 SNTAGT come from the germline V gene. CDR3 bases: TGTGCCAGCAGTTACACCGTGGCCGGCTATGGCTACACCTTC. It codes for CASSYTVAGYGYTF.

This clonotype was recorded at least ten times. V is TRBV20-1 and J is TRBJ1-1; 7 positions match TRBD1. Germline V gene sequence: CDR1 DFQATT, CDR2 SNEGSKA (reference sequence). V trimming: 1 base; J trimming: 4 bases; junction bases outside the gene matches: 3. This CDR3 has 13 amino acids. The CDR3 DNA is TGCAGTGCTAGAGCAGGGGGGCTCACTGAAGCTTTCTTT. Translating gives CSARAGGLTEAFF.

This sequence joins TRBV18 and TRBJ1-2; 7 bases line up with TRBD1. The length of the CDR3 is 17 residues. CDR1 is KGHSH, CDR2 LQKENI, per germline. Trimming at V came to 6 bases and at J to 1 base, leaving 14 bases not matched to a gene. In DNA, the CDR3 is TGTGCCAGCTCCGAGAGAGTGACAGGGAGGTTTAACTATGGCTACACCTTC. Translation: CASSERVTGRFNYGYTF.

This clonotype was seen ten or more times. The V gene is TRBV12-3 or TRBV12-4, the J gene TRBJ1-2; possible D gene TRBD1, 5 bases. V was clipped by 2 bases and J by 3 bases, with 7 bases between them. CDR3 length: 13 amino acids. CDR3: CASSLSGHYGYTF. The CDR3 DNA is TGTGCCAGCAGTTTATCAGGGCACTATGGCTACACCTTC.

On this clonotype: Relative to the germline gene, one junction end is altered; a read error may explain this. V gene TRBV19 combines with J gene TRBJ1-2; possibly TRBD1 for D (5 bases). This CDR3 has 14 residues. Germline CDR1 LNHDA, CDR2 SQIVND (reference sequence). CDR3 DNA sequence: TGTGCCAGTAGTACCGGGACGGCGAGCTATGGCTTCACCTTC. This gives the protein CASSTGTASYGFTF.